The following is a TCR beta chain sequence with its context. The CDR3 is 13 residues long. The V end lost 0 bases, the J end lost 17 bases, and 14 bases lay between the germline ends. The germline CDR1 and CDR2 sequences are WSHSY and SAAADI. Using its own MiXCR run on the 5' RACE reads, TCRdb lists one record per CDR3 protein. The sample lists 55,000 to 70,000 distinct CDR3 sequences, around 4.2% occurring once. This specimen belongs to a study of early T cells in non-severe SARS-CoV-2 infection. The receptor comes from an adult who was a healthcare worker with PCR-confirmed SARS-CoV-2 infection or an uninfected control (not recorded which). The donor label of this sample is uncertain. Specimen: whole blood, collected at baseline. The V call is TRBV10-2, the J call TRBJ1-6; weak D call: TRBD1 (5 bases). In nucleotides, the CDR3 is TGCGCCAGCAGTGAGTCGACTTCGGGCAGGGTCCACTTT. It translates to CASSESTSGRVHF.